The entry that follows covers one T cell receptor (beta chain) sequence. Its antigen is still unknown. The CDR3 extends over 12 amino acids. CDR1 and CDR2 (germline): SQVTM, ANQGSEA. The V end was cut by 1 base, the J end by 3 bases, with 7 bases between. The entry originates in a study of CD8 T cells in Susac syndrome. Study-level findings and limits: It was acknowledged in the study that the number of individuals who were included in its TCR sequencing and HLA analysis was relatively small.

Random hexamers were used to reverse transcribe an amount of roughly 0.45 to 1 ug RNA. From the immunoSEQ multiplex PCR reads, TCRdb called clonotypes with MiXCR, one entry per CDR3 protein. There are about 430,000 distinct CDR3 sequences in the sample; more than 80% occur only once, and about 0.12% lies in the top ten. The sample consisted of CD8+ T cells from PBMCs. The gene calls are TRBV29-1 and TRBJ2-7; possible D gene TRBD2, 6 bases. The TCR sequence derives from a human donor with multiple sclerosis. CDR3 sequence (DNA): TGCAGCGTTGAAGCGGGAGTCTACGAGCAGTACTTC. As protein: CSVEAGVYEQYF.